This T cell receptor beta chain was found in a study of control samples from healthy donors and cancer patients. This clone was detected only once. Trimming took 0 bases from V and 6 from J, leaving 15 bases between them. The length of the CDR3 is 16 residues. From germline, CDR1 is LGHNA and CDR2 YNFKEQ. Only in-frame clones appear in the TCRdb table, and some are missing; sequencing was by immunoSEQ multiplex PCR. Of 54,000 or so clones in the sample, roughly 95% were seen once. The clonotype comes from a man aged 25 to 40 in good health. The source material was blood. V and J are TRBV4-2 and TRBJ2-1; no firm D call. DNA of the CDR3: TGTGCCAGCAGCCAAGAGGGCGTAAAGGCCTCCAATGAGCAGTTCTTC. Residues: CASSQEGVKASNEQFF.